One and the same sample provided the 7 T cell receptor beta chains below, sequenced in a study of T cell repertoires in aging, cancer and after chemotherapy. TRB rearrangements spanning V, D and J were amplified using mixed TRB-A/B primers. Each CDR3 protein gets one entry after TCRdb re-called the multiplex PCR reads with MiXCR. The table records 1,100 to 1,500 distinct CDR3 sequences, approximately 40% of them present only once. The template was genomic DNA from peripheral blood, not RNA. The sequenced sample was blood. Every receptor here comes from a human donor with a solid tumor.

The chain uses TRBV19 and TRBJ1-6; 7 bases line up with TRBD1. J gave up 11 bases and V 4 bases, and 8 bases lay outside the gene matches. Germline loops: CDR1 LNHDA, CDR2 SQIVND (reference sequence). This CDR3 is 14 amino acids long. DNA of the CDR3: TGTGCCAGTAGTAGGCAGACAGGGATTCCACCCCTCCACTTT. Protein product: CASSRQTGIPPLHF.

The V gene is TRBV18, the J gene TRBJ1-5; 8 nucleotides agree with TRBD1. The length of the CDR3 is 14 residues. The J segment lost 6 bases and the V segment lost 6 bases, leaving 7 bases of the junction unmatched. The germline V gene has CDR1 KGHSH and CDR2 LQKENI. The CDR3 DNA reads TGTGCCAGCTCCCAAGGACAGGGACGTCAGCCCCAGCATTTT. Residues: CASSQGQGRQPQHF. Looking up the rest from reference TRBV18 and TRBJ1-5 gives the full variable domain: NAGVMQNPRHLVRRRGQEARLRCSPMKGHSHVYWYRQLPEEGLKFMVYLQKENIIDESGMPKERFSAEFPKEGPSILRIQQVVRGDSAAYFCASSQGQGRQPQHFGDGTRLSIL.

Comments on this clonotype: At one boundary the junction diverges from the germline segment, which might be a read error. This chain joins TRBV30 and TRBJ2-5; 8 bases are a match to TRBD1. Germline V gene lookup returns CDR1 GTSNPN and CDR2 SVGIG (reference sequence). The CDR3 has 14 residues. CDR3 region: CAWSVQGARETQCF. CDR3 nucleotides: TGTGCCTGGAGTGTCCAGGGGGCGCGAGAGACCCAGTGCTTC.

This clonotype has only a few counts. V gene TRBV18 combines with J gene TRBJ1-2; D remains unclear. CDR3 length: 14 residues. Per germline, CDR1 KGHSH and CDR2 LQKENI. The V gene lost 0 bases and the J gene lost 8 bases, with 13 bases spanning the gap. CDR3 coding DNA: TGTGCCAGCTCACCACCAACGGAAGCCATGGGCTACACCTTC. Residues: CASSPPTEAMGYTF.

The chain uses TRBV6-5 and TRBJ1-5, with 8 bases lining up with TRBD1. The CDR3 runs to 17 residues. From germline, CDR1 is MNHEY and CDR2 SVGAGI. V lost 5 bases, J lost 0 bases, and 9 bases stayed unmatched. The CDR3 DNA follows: TGTGCCAGCAGTCGGACAGGGAGAAGTGGTAGCAATCAGCCCCAGCATTTT. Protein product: CASSRTGRSGSNQPQHF.

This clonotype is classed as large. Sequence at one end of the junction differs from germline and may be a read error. This CDR3 is CASSIRDVIVVF. In DNA, the CDR3 is TGTGCCAGTAGTATTCGGGACGTGATAGTGGTCTTT. The genes are TRBV19 and TRBJ1-1, with a tentative D call TRBD1 (5 bases). The germline gives CDR1 LNHDA, CDR2 SQIVND (reference sequence). The CDR3 covers 12 residues.

This CDR3 reads CAASRAGGETQYF. The DNA of the CDR3 is TGTGCCGCGTCGAGGGCCGGGGGGGAGACCCAGTACTTC. V and J are TRBV27 and TRBJ2-5; TRBD2 agrees at 7 bases. V gave up 11 bases and J gave up 5 bases; unmatched junction bases: 11. CDR3 size: 13 residues. Germline V CDR1 and CDR2: MNHEY, SMNVEV (reference sequence).